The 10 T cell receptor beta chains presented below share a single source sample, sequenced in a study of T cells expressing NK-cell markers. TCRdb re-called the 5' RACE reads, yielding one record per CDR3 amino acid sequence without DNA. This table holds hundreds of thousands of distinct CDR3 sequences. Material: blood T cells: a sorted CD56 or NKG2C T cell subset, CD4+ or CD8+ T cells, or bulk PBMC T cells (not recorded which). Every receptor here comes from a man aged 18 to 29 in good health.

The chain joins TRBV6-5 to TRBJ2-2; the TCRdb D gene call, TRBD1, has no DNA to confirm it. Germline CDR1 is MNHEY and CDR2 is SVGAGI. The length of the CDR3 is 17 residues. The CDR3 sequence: CASSYSGQGANTGELFF.

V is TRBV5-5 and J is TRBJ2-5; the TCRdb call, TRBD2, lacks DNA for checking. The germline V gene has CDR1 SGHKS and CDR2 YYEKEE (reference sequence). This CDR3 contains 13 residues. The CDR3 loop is CASRILAGETQYF.

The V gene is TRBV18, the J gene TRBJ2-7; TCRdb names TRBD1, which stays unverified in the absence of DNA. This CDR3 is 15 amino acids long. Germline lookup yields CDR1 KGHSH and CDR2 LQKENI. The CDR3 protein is CASSPKTGATYEQYF.

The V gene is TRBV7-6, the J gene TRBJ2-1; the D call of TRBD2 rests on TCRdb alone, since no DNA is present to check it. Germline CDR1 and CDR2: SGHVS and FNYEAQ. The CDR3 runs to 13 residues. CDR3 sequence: CASSLDGPNEQFF.

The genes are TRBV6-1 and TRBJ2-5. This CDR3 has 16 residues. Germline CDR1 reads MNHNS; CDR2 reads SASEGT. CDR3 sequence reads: CASSTSIVAKGETQYF.

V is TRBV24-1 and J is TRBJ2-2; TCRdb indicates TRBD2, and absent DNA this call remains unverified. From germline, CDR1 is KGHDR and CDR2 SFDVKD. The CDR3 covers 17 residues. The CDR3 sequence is CATSHAGREGRTGELFF.

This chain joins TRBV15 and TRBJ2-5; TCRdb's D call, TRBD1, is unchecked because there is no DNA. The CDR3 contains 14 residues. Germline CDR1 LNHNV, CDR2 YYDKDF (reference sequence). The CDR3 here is CATSGLQGGETQYF.

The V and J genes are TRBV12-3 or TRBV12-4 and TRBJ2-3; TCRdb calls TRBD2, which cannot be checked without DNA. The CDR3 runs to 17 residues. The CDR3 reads CASSIRLNEGLTDTQYF.

The CDR3: CASSQASSGVFNEQFF. The chain joins TRBV14 to TRBJ2-1; TCRdb designates TRBD2, a call that cannot be tested without DNA. The CDR3 length is 16 residues. Per the germline V gene, CDR1 is SGHDN and CDR2 is FVKESK.

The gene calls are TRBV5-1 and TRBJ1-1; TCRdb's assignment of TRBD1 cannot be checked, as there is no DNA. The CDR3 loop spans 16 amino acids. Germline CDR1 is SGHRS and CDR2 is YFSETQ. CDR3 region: CASSLVSNRMNTEAFF.